Each of the 9 T cell receptor beta chains below was sequenced from the same sample in a study of OX40 agonist ivuxolimab in advanced cancers. The table came from immunoSEQ multiplex PCR; TCRdb's copy has only in-frame clones and leaves some out. The profile shows tens of thousands of clones, 70% to 90% of them singletons. This sample comprised CD4+ or CD8+ T cells sorted from blood, obtained in a trial of the OX40 agonist ivuxolimab. These receptors were taken from an adult with an advanced solid tumor such as melanoma, head and neck, liver or kidney cancer.

V and J are TRBV12-5 and TRBJ2-5; unclear D gene. The CDR3 length is 13 residues. The germline CDR1 and CDR2 sequences are LGHNT and FRNRAP. Trimming removed 5 bases at V and 5 bases at J, with 12 bases between. CDR3 nucleotide sequence: TGTGCTAGTGGTCTCGGACCCGGGGAGACCCAGTACTTC. This gives the protein CASGLGPGETQYF.

This clone occurred once. The V and J genes are TRBV5-1 and TRBJ1-1; D unresolved. This CDR3 is 14 amino acids long. Per the germline V gene, CDR1 is SGHRS and CDR2 is YFSETQ. V dropped 4 bases and J dropped 0 bases, with 10 bases sitting between them. The CDR3 here is CASSPGNLNTEAFF. CDR3 bases: TGCGCCAGCAGCCCGGGAAACCTGAACACTGAAGCTTTCTTT.

This rearrangement joins TRBV5-1 to TRBJ2-3, with D possibly being TRBD1 (6 bases). This CDR3 has 16 amino acids. The V gene lost 7 bases and the J gene lost 9 bases, with 27 bases spanning the gap. Germline loops: CDR1 SGHRS, CDR2 YFSETQ. This chain's CDR3 is CASRIPALLGRGTQYF. The CDR3 bases are TGCGCCAGCCGAATACCCGCCCTCCTGGGAAGGGGGACGCAGTATTTT. The variable domain in full, completed from reference TRBV5-1 and TRBJ2-3, reads KAGVTQTPRYLIKTRGQQVTLSCSPISGHRSVSWYQQTPGQGLQFLFEYFSETQRNKGNFPGRFSGRQFSNSRSEMNVSTLELGDSALYLCASRIPALLGRGTQYFGPGTRLTVL.

This chain links TRBV29-1 with TRBJ2-3; possible D gene TRBD2, 7 bases. This CDR3 has 16 amino acids. Trimming left V 7 bases short and J 4 bases short, with 24 bases between. Germline V gene sequence: CDR1 SQVTM, CDR2 ANQGSEA. The CDR3 protein is CSARGGALGWSDTQYF. The CDR3 DNA sequence: TGCAGCGCCCGTGGGGGGGCCCTCGGTTGGTCAGATACGCAGTATTTT.

This clone was seen just once. The J gene is TRBJ2-2, the V gene TRBV5-1; D remains ambiguous. Germline V gives CDR1 SGHRS, CDR2 YFSETQ. V was trimmed by 4 bases and J by 6 bases, leaving 10 bases between them. The CDR3 covers 13 residues. The CDR3 loop is CASSPPRAGELFF. The CDR3 nucleotides read TGCGCCAGCAGCCCACCTCGAGCCGGGGAGCTGTTTTTT.

The rearrangement links TRBV5-6 to TRBJ2-3; D unresolved. Germline lookup yields CDR1 SGHDT and CDR2 YYEEEE. V lost 3 bases and J lost 2, with 16 bases in between. This CDR3 has 16 residues. For the CDR3, the DNA is TGTGCCAGCAGCTCGCTGTACCGAGCGAACACAGATACGCAGTATTTT. Its translation is CASSSLYRANTDTQYF.

The gene calls are TRBV6-6 and TRBJ1-5, with unresolved D. The CDR3 is made up of 12 amino acids. The V gene's germline CDR1 is MNHNY and CDR2 SVGAGI (reference sequence). V was cut by 6 bases and J by 4 bases, with 7 bases left in between. CDR3 DNA sequence: TGTGCCAGCAGCGCAGAGAATCAGCCCCAGCATTTT. Its translation is CASSAENQPQHF.

V is TRBV9 and J is TRBJ2-7; D not resolved. The CDR3 is made up of 12 amino acids. Trimming took off 2 bases at V and 0 bases at J, with 3 bases between the two ends. Germline CDR1 SGDLS, CDR2 YYNGEE. The CDR3 loop is CASSVDSYEQYF. For the CDR3, the DNA is TGTGCCAGCAGCGTGGACTCCTACGAGCAGTACTTC.

The chain uses TRBV18 and TRBJ1-1; TRBD1 matches 8 bases. With 3 bases clipped from V and 5 bases from J, the junction kept 8 bases outside the gene matches. This CDR3 spans 15 amino acids. Germline values: CDR1 KGHSH, CDR2 LQKENI. CDR3 nucleotides: TGTGCCAGCTCACCTACGACAGGGGTGCGGACTGAAGCTTTCTTT. It is translated as CASSPTTGVRTEAFF. Complete variable domain (other parts from reference TRBV18 and TRBJ1-1): NAGVMQNPRHLVRRRGQEARLRCSPMKGHSHVYWYRQLPEEGLKFMVYLQKENIIDESGMPKERFSAEFPKEGPSILRIQQVVRGDSAAYFCASSPTTGVRTEAFFGQGTRLTVV.